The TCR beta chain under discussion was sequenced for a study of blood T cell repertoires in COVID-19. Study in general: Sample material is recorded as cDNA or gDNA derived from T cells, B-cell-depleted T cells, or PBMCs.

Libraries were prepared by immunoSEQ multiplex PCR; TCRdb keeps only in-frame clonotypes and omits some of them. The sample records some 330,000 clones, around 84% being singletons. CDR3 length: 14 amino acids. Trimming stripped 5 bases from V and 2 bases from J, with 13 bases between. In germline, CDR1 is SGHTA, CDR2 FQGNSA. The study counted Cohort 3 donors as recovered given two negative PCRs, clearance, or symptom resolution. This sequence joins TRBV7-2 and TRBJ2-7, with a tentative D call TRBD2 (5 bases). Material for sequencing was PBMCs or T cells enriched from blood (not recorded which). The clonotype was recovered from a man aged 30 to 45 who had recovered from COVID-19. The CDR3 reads CASSKVGATYEQYF. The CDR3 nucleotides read TGTGCCAGCAGCAAAGTGGGAGCTACCTACGAGCAGTACTTC.